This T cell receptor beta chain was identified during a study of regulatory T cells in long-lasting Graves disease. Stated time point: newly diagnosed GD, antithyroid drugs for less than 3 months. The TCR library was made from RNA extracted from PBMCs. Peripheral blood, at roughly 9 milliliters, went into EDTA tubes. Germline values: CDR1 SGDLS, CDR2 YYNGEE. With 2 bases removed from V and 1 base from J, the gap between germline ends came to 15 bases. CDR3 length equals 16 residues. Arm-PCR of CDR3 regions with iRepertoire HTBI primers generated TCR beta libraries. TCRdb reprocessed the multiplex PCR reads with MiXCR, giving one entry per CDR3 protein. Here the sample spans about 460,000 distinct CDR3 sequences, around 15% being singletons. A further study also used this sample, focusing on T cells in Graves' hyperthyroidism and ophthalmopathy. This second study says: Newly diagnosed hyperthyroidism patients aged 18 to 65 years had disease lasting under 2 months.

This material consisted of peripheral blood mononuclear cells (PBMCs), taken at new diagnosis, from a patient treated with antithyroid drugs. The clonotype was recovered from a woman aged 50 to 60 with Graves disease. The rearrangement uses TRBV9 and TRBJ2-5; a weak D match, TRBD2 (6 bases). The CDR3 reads CASSVDITGVQETQYF. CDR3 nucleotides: TGTGCCAGCAGCGTGGACATCACGGGGGTCCAAGAGACCCAGTACTTC. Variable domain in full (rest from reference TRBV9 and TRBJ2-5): DSGVTQTPKHLITATGQRVTLRCSPRSGDLSVYWYQQSLDQGLQFLIQYYNGEERAKGNILERFSAQQFPDLHSELNLSSLELGDSALYFCASSVDITGVQETQYFGPGTRLLVL.